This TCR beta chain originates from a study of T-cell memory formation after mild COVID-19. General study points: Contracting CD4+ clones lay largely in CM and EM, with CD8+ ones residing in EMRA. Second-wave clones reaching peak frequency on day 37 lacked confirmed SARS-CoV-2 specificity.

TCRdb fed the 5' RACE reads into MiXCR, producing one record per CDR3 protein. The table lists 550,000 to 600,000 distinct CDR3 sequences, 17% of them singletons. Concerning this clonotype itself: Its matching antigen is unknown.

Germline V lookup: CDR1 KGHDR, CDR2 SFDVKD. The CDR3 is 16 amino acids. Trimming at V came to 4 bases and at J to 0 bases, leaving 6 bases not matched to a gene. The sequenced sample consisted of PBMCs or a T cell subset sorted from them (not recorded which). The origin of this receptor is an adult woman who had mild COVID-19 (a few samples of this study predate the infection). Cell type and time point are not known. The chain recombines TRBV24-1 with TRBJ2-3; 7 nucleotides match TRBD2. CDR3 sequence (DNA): TGTGCCACCAGTGACCCAGCGGGGACTAGCACAGATACGCAGTATTTT. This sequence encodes CATSDPAGTSTDTQYF.